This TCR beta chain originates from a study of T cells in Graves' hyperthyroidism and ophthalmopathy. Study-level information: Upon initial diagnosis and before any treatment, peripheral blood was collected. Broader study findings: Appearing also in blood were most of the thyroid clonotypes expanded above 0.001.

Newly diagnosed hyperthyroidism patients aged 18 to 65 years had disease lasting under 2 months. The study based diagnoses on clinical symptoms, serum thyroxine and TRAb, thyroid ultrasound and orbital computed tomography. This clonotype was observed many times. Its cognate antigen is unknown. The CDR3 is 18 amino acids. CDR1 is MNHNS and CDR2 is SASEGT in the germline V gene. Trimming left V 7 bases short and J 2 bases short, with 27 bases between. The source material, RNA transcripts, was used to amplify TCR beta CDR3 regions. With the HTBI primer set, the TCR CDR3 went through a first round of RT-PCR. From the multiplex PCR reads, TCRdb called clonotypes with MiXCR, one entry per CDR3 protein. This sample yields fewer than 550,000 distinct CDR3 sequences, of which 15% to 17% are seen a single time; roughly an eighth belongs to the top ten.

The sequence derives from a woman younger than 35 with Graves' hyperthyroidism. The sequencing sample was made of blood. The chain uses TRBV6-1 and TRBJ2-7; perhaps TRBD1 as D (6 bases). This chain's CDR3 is CASILPPIVDSLPYEQYF. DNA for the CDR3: TGTGCCAGCATCCTCCCCCCCATCGTGGACAGTTTACCCTACGAGCAGTACTTC.